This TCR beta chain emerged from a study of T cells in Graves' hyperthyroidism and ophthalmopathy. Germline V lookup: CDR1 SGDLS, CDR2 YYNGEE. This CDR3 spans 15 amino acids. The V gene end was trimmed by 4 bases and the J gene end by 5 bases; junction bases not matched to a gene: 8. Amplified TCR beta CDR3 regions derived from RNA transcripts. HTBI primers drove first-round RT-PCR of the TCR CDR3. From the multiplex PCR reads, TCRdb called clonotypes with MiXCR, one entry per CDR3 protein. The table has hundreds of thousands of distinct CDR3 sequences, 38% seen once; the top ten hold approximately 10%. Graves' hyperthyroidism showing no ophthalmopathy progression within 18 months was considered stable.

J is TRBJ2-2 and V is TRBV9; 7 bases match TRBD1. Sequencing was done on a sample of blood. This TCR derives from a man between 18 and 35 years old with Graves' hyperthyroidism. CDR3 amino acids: CASSQGTADTGELFF. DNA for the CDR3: TGTGCCAGCAGCCAAGGGACAGCGGATACCGGGGAGCTGTTTTTT.